These T cell receptor beta chains were read from a single sample in a study of cytomegalovirus exposure and HLA in healthy donors. The protocol was immunoSEQ multiplex PCR, while the TCRdb copy is restricted to in-frame clones and leaves out a portion. The data contain 130,000 or so clones, 65% to 85% of them singletons. The sample consisted of PBMCs. These TCRs come from a man aged 45 to 65 in good health and CMV-seronegative. Each CDR3 is given with its conserved first and last residue. D genes are given only for firm matches. Expanded clones get a size class; other rows say once, few or many, or leave the size out.

abundance	v_gene	j_gene	d_gene	CDR3nt	CDR3aa
.	TRBV5-1	TRBJ2-5	.	TGCGCCAGCAGCTTGTCGCAAGAGACCCAGTACTTC	CASSLSQETQYF
.	TRBV30	TRBJ2-7	TRBD1	TGTGCCTGGAGCACAGGGGGGACCTACGAGCAGTACTTC	CAWSTGGTYEQYF
.	TRBV28	TRBJ2-7	.	TGTGCCAGCAGTTCCCCCGCCCAAGGAGCCTCCTACGAGCAGTACTTC	CASSSPAQGASYEQYF
few	TRBV19	TRBJ2-2	TRBD1	TGTGCCACCGGGACAGGACTAAACACCGGGGAGCTGTTTTTT	CATGTGLNTGELFF
few	TRBV19	TRBJ1-5	.	TGTGCCAGTAGTATAGGGGCGAATAGCAATCAGCCCCAGCATTTT	CASSIGANSNQPQHF
.	TRBV4-1	TRBJ2-3	.	TGCGCCAGCAGCCAACAGGGCACAGATACGCAGTATTTT	CASSQQGTDTQYF
.	TRBV12-5	TRBJ2-3	.	TGTGCTAGTGGTAGAGACAGTCACACAGATACGCAGTATTTT	CASGRDSHTDTQYF
.	TRBV28	TRBJ2-4	TRBD2	TGTGCCAGCAGTAAGACTAGCGGGAGTGGAAACATTCAGTACTTC	CASSKTSGSGNIQYF
.	TRBV7-8	TRBJ2-3	.	TGTGCCAGCAGCTCCATGACAGGTCCCTTTATCACAGATACGCAGTATTTT	CASSSMTGPFITDTQYF
.	TRBV29-1	TRBJ2-2	TRBD2	TGCAGCGGAAGCGGGGGGGCGAAGGGGGAGCTGTTTTTT	CSGSGGAKGELFF
.	TRBV1	TRBJ1-4	.	TGCACCAGCAGCCGCCCGACATGTGAAAAACTGTTTTTT	CTSSRPTCEKLFF
.	TRBV6-5	TRBJ2-7	TRBD2	TGTGCCAGCAGAAGGGCTAGCGGCTCCTACGAGCAGTACTTC	CASRRASGSYEQYF
.	TRBV28	TRBJ2-3	TRBD1	TGTGCCAGCGGAATTTTGGACAGGGCTAGCACAGATACGCAGTATTTT	CASGILDRASTDTQYF
.	TRBV5-1	TRBJ2-7	TRBD1	TGCGCCAGCAGCTTGGGGACAGGGGGATCAAAAGCCTACGAGCAGTACTTC	CASSLGTGGSKAYEQYF
.	TRBV18	TRBJ1-3	TRBD1	TGTACCAGCTCACCAGGACAGGGCACTGGAAACACCATATATTTT	CTSSPGQGTGNTIYF
.	TRBV7-6	TRBJ2-2	.	TGTGCCAGCAGCTTATCTGCAGGGCACGGGGAGCTGTTTTTT	CASSLSAGHGELFF
.	TRBV18	TRBJ1-2	.	TGTGCCAGCTCACCAACCCGGGACTATGGCTACACCTTC	CASSPTRDYGYTF
.	TRBV7-2	TRBJ1-5	TRBD1	TGTGCCAGCAGCCAGGGGACAGGGATGACTCAGCCCCAGCATTTT	CASSQGTGMTQPQHF
.	TRBV4-1	TRBJ1-5	.	TGCGCCAGCAGCCAAAGGAGATTAAGGGAAACAGGGTCACAGCCCCAGCATTTT	CASSQRRLRETGSQPQHF
once	TRBV5-6	TRBJ2-2	TRBD1	TGTGCCAGCAGCTTGGGGGACAGGGGCACCGGGGAGCTGTTTTTT	CASSLGDRGTGELFF
.	TRBV5-1	TRBJ1-2	TRBD1	TGCGCCAGCAGCTTGGACGGGACAGGGGCCGGCTACACCTTC	CASSLDGTGAGYTF
.	TRBV10-3	TRBJ1-5	TRBD1	TGTGCCATCAGTCAAAGAGGGACAGAATATCAGCCCCAGCATTTT	CAISQRGTEYQPQHF
.	TRBV5-1	TRBJ2-3	.	TGCGCCAGCAGCTTGGGGCAGGGTGGCGCAGATACGCAGTATTTT	CASSLGQGGADTQYF
.	TRBV27	TRBJ2-3	.	TGTGCCAGCAGTCGACCTCCGACACTTTTCAGCACAGATACGCAGTATTTT	CASSRPPTLFSTDTQYF
.	TRBV14	TRBJ2-1	TRBD1	TGTGCCAGCAGCCAAGACGGGACAGGGAGTTTTGAGCAGTTCTTC	CASSQDGTGSFEQFF
.	TRBV2	TRBJ2-5	.	TGTGCCAGCAGGGGAGGTAGCCAAGAGACCCAGTACTTC	CASRGGSQETQYF
.	TRBV10-3	TRBJ2-1	.	TGTGCCATCAGCCTTGAGGGCGATGAGCAGTTCTTC	CAISLEGDEQFF
few	TRBV29-1	TRBJ1-4	TRBD1	TGCAGCGTTGGGGGGTCCGGGACAGGTGAAAAACTGTTTTTT	CSVGGSGTGEKLFF
.	TRBV5-1	TRBJ2-7	.	TGCGCCAGCAGCCGTGACTCGGGCGAGCAGTACTTC	CASSRDSGEQYF
.	TRBV5-6	TRBJ2-1	TRBD1	TGTGCCAGCAGCGGGTGGGACAGTCTCTACAATGAGCAGTTCTTC	CASSGWDSLYNEQFF
.	TRBV5-4	TRBJ1-1	.	TGTGCCAGCAGCTTGGCCCTAGGTTTAAGGGGTGAAGCTTTCTTT	CASSLALGLRGEAFF
.	TRBV5-8	TRBJ2-2	TRBD1	TGTGCCAGCAGTTTAGCCCATATAACAGGGGGGACCGGGGAGCTGTTTTTT	CASSLAHITGGTGELFF
.	TRBV11-2	TRBJ1-2	.	TGTGCCAGCAGCTCAGGAATGACGGATGGCTACACCTTC	CASSSGMTDGYTF
.	TRBV9	TRBJ2-3	.	TGTGCCAGCAGCGTAGGGGCTGCCTTAGGCACAGATACGCAGTATTTT	CASSVGAALGTDTQYF
.	TRBV5-4	TRBJ2-5	TRBD1	TGTGCCAGCAGCTCCCGGACAGGGGGGGCAGGAGAGACCCAGTACTTC	CASSSRTGGAGETQYF
few	TRBV19	TRBJ2-2	.	TGTGCCAGTAGTATAGAGAGCACCGGGGAGCTGTTTTTT	CASSIESTGELFF
.	TRBV28	TRBJ1-3	TRBD1	TGTGCCAGCAGTTTATTCGGGACAGGGAACGGAAACACCATATATTTT	CASSLFGTGNGNTIYF
.	TRBV5-1	TRBJ2-7	.	TGCGCCAGCAGCTTCCAGGGGATTTCCTACGAGCAGTACTTC	CASSFQGISYEQYF
.	TRBV5-4	TRBJ2-7	TRBD2	TGTGCCAGCAGCGGGAGGCCTAGCGGGAGTTACGAGCAGTACTTC	CASSGRPSGSYEQYF
.	TRBV5-1	TRBJ2-7	TRBD1	TGCGCCAGCAGCCCCCGCCAGGGGGTTGCCTACGAGCAGTACTTC	CASSPRQGVAYEQYF
.	TRBV7-2	TRBJ2-7	.	TGTGCCAGCAGCGTCCTGTTGGGGGCCCTTTACGAGCAGTACTTC	CASSVLLGALYEQYF
.	TRBV11-2	TRBJ2-7	.	TGTGCCAGCAGCTTCGACAGTTACGAGCAGTACTTC	CASSFDSYEQYF
.	TRBV27	TRBJ2-1	TRBD1	TGTGCCAGCCGAAGAGGGGGCGCGCAAGGTGAGCAGTTCTTC	CASRRGGAQGEQFF
.	TRBV4-1	TRBJ2-1	.	TGCGCCAGCAGCCAAGATAGAAGCGCGAGCTCCTACAATGAGCAGTTCTTC	CASSQDRSASSYNEQFF
.	TRBV27	TRBJ1-5	.	TGTGCCAGCAGCCCGACTGCCGACAGAATTAATCAGCCCCAGCATTTT	CASSPTADRINQPQHF
once	TRBV27	TRBJ2-5	.	TGTGCCAGCAGTTTATGTCCCCGGTTCAGGGAACTCAAAGTGCGTGGCCAGTACTTC	CASSLCPRFRELKVRGQYF
.	TRBV6-1	TRBJ2-1	.	TGTGCCAGCAAGGAACTATACAATGAGCAGTTCTTC	CASKELYNEQFF
few	TRBV28	TRBJ1-1	.	TGTGCCAGCAGTCAAACAGGTGAAGCTTTCTTT	CASSQTGEAFF
medium-sized	TRBV2	TRBJ1-5	.	TGTGCCAGCAGTGACTTCAAGGGGAACAATCAGCCCCAGCATTTT	CASSDFKGNNQPQHF
.	TRBV9	TRBJ2-7	.	TGTGCCAGCAGCGTAGTCCCGTATGGTACCTACGAGCAGTACTTC	CASSVVPYGTYEQYF
.	TRBV9	TRBJ2-3	TRBD2	TGTGCCAGCAGCGTAGTAGGGCTAGCGGGAGTCGCAGATACGCAGTATTTT	CASSVVGLAGVADTQYF
.	TRBV5-1	TRBJ2-1	TRBD2	TGCGCCAGCAGCCAAGGGACTAGCGGGTCAAGAGAGCAGTTCTTC	CASSQGTSGSREQFF
.	TRBV5-1	TRBJ2-5	.	TGCGCCAGCAGCTTGGCCAAACAGCAAGAGACCCAGTACTTC	CASSLAKQQETQYF
.	TRBV6-5	TRBJ1-1	TRBD1	TGTGCCAGCAGGCCGACAGGGGGCACTGAAGCTTTCTTT	CASRPTGGTEAFF
.	TRBV6-6	TRBJ1-5	TRBD1	TGTGCCAGCAGTTCCCTGACAGGGGGCAGCCGGCCCCAGCATTTT	CASSSLTGGSRPQHF
.	TRBV10-1	TRBJ2-2	TRBD1	TGCGCCAGCAGTGAGTCCGGGACAGGGCTCACCGGGGAGCTGTTTTTT	CASSESGTGLTGELFF
once	TRBV5-6	TRBJ2-7	.	TGTGCCAGCAGCTTGGGTCGCGAGCAGTACTTC	CASSLGREQYF
.	TRBV10-3	TRBJ2-2	TRBD2	TGTGCCATCAGTGAGTCGGGCACTAGCGGGGCGAACACCGGGGAGCTGTTTTTT	CAISESGTSGANTGELFF